This entry describes one T cell receptor beta chain. The antigen is unknown. The data were obtained in a study of blood T cells in healthy people across ages. Notes on the study in general: Long-lived donors exceeded aged donors in naive CD4+ cells and diversity.

Germline V lookup: CDR1 DFQATT, CDR2 SNEGSKA (reference sequence). V was pared by 4 bases and J by 7 bases, with 26 bases between. The CDR3 has 16 residues. Together with a sample-barcoded 5' primer, a J-beta primer mix was included in a second PCR lasting roughly 6 to 12 cycles. Each CDR3 protein is one row after TCRdb ran MiXCR on the 5' RACE reads. The sample yields about 800,000 distinct CDR3 sequences, 55% to 70% seen once. Investigators took roughly 9.5 milliliters of peripheral blood from every donor. This TCR was sampled from a young man in good health. Sequenced input: blood. This chain links TRBV20-1 with TRBJ2-7; D perhaps matches TRBD1 (6 bases). For the CDR3, the DNA is TGCAGTGCTACTTTAAGGGGGTCTAGCCTCCGCGGGGAGCAGTACTTC. This codes for CSATLRGSSLRGEQYF.